The following is a T cell receptor beta chain sequence with its context. Its specificity is not known. CDR1 MNHEY and CDR2 SVGAGI come from the germline V gene. The trim removed 0 bases at V and 4 bases at J, leaving 3 bases unmatched. This CDR3 is built from 16 residues. Clones were sequenced by immunoSEQ multiplex PCR, and TCRdb holds only the in-frame ones, with some missing. Among about 12,000 clones listed, more than 75% were seen once. The data are from a study of OX40 agonist ivuxolimab in advanced cancers. Notes on the study in general: Also present in some nonresponders was a low level of normalized T-cell clonal expansion. Clones of CD4+ and CD8+ blood T cells grew by week 6 at doses of 0.1 to 3.0 mg/kg. Antigen targets of the expanded peripheral T cells went undetermined.

V usage is TRBV6-5 and J usage is TRBJ2-2; 9 bases line up with TRBD2. Here the sequenced sample was CD4+ or CD8+ T cells sorted from blood, taken in a trial of the OX40 agonist ivuxolimab. The sequence was obtained from an adult with an advanced solid tumor such as melanoma, head and neck, liver or kidney cancer. The CDR3: CASSYSAGGGTGELFF. The CDR3 nucleotides are TGTGCCAGCAGTTACTCGGCGGGAGGGGGCACCGGGGAGCTGTTTTTT.